The rows below give T cell receptor beta chains drawn from one sample of a study of blood T cells in healthy people across ages. MiXCR, run by TCRdb on the 5' RACE reads, gives a single entry per CDR3 protein. Found here are hundreds of thousands of distinct CDR3 sequences, 49% of them singletons; the top ten hold roughly a third. Sequenced: blood. Receptor source: a woman aged 60-75 years in good health. CDR3s include the opening cysteine and the closing phenylalanine or tryptophan. The order of the fields is CDR3 protein, CDR3 DNA, clone size, V gene, J gene, D gene, CDR3 length. The D gene is left open where the match is weak. The size entry is marked missing in some rows and otherwise reads once, few, many or a size class.

CDR3aa: CASSLFTGGYEQYF
CDR3nt: TGTGCCAGCAGTTTATTTACAGGTGGCTACGAGCAGTACTTC
abundance: -
v_gene: TRBV28
j_gene: TRBJ2-7
d_gene: -
len: 14

CDR3aa: CASSPAGQGANSPLHF
CDR3nt: TGCGCCAGCAGCCCAGCCGGACAGGGGGCGAATTCACCCCTCCACTTT
abundance: -
v_gene: TRBV5-1
j_gene: TRBJ1-6
d_gene: TRBD1
len: 16

CDR3aa: CATSDWDPSTDTQYF
CDR3nt: TGTGCCACCAGTGATTGGGACCCCAGCACAGATACGCAGTATTTT
abundance: -
v_gene: TRBV24-1
j_gene: TRBJ2-3
d_gene: -
len: 15

CDR3aa: CASSGGKNKREYYNEQFF
CDR3nt: TGTGCCAGCAGTGGCGGAAAAAACAAGCGGGAGTACTACAATGAGCAGTTCTTC
abundance: -
v_gene: TRBV2
j_gene: TRBJ2-1
d_gene: TRBD2
len: 18

CDR3aa: CATSIDRPSSYEQYF
CDR3nt: TGTGCCACCAGCATTGACAGGCCGAGCTCCTACGAGCAGTACTTC
abundance: -
v_gene: TRBV15
j_gene: TRBJ2-7
d_gene: -
len: 15

CDR3aa: CASSVQANYEQYF
CDR3nt: TGTGCCAGCAGTGTACAGGCGAACTACGAGCAGTACTTC
abundance: -
v_gene: TRBV6-1
j_gene: TRBJ2-7
d_gene: -
len: 13

CDR3aa: CASSQGTGAPKNIQYF
CDR3nt: TGTGCCAGCAGCCAAGGTACAGGAGCCCCCAAAAACATTCAGTACTTC
abundance: -
v_gene: TRBV14
j_gene: TRBJ2-4
d_gene: -
len: 16

CDR3aa: CASRVAGGGNEQYF
CDR3nt: TGTGCCAGCCGGGTAGCGGGAGGAGGGAACGAGCAGTACTTC
abundance: few
v_gene: TRBV6-2/TRBV6-3
j_gene: TRBJ2-7
d_gene: TRBD2
len: 14

CDR3aa: CASSRGDGYTF
CDR3nt: TGTGCCAGCAGCCGCGGGGACGGCTACACCTTC
abundance: few
v_gene: TRBV27
j_gene: TRBJ1-2
d_gene: -
len: 11

CDR3aa: CRGQGLYTDTQYF
CDR3nt: TGCAGGGGACAGGGGCTTTACACAGATACGCAGTATTTT
abundance: -
v_gene: TRBV20-1
j_gene: TRBJ2-3
d_gene: TRBD1
len: 13

CDR3aa: CASSPRQGWAYGYTF
CDR3nt: TGTGCCAGCAGCCCCAGACAGGGATGGGCCTATGGCTACACCTTC
abundance: -
v_gene: TRBV7-2
j_gene: TRBJ1-2
d_gene: TRBD1
len: 15

CDR3aa: CASSSQNTGHEQYF
CDR3nt: TGCGCCAGCAGCTCGCAGAACACTGGCCACGAGCAGTACTTC
abundance: -
v_gene: TRBV5-1
j_gene: TRBJ2-7
d_gene: -
len: 14

CDR3aa: CASSPWTGLAKNIQYF
CDR3nt: TGTGCCAGCAGCCCTTGGACAGGCCTAGCCAAAAACATTCAGTACTTC
abundance: few
v_gene: TRBV7-8
j_gene: TRBJ2-4
d_gene: TRBD1
len: 16

CDR3aa: CASSVGGLVGTNEQFF
CDR3nt: TGTGCCAGCAGCGTAGGGGGACTAGTAGGTACCAATGAGCAGTTCTTC
abundance: -
v_gene: TRBV9
j_gene: TRBJ2-1
d_gene: TRBD2
len: 16

CDR3aa: CATSKGGRANEQFF
CDR3nt: TGTGCCACCAGCAAAGGCGGGAGGGCCAATGAGCAGTTCTTC
abundance: -
v_gene: TRBV15
j_gene: TRBJ2-1
d_gene: TRBD2
len: 14

CDR3aa: CASKGQGSVLYEQYF
CDR3nt: TGTGCCAGCAAAGGACAGGGGAGCGTCCTATACGAGCAGTACTTC
abundance: -
v_gene: TRBV6-5
j_gene: TRBJ2-7
d_gene: TRBD1
len: 15

CDR3aa: CSVEPGLASYNEQFF
CDR3nt: TGCAGCGTTGAACCGGGACTAGCGTCCTACAATGAGCAGTTCTTC
abundance: -
v_gene: TRBV29-1
j_gene: TRBJ2-1
d_gene: TRBD2
len: 15

CDR3aa: CASSLRESTNYGYTF
CDR3nt: TGTGCCAGCAGCTTACGTGAGTCGACGAACTATGGCTACACCTTC
abundance: -
v_gene: TRBV7-2
j_gene: TRBJ1-2
d_gene: -
len: 15

CDR3aa: CSARYSGNTIYF
CDR3nt: TGCAGTGCTAGATACTCTGGAAACACCATATATTTT
abundance: -
v_gene: TRBV20-1
j_gene: TRBJ1-3
d_gene: -
len: 12

CDR3aa: CASSLGTQYEQYF
CDR3nt: TGTGCCAGCAGCTTAGGGACGCAGTACGAGCAGTACTTC
abundance: -
v_gene: TRBV7-2
j_gene: TRBJ2-7
d_gene: -
len: 13

CDR3aa: CATSEGTNYGYTF
CDR3nt: TGTGCCACCAGTGAAGGAACTAACTATGGCTACACCTTC
abundance: few
v_gene: TRBV24-1
j_gene: TRBJ1-2
d_gene: -
len: 13

CDR3aa: CAISPGTSGQETQYF
CDR3nt: TGTGCCATCAGTCCTGGGACTAGCGGACAAGAGACCCAGTACTTC
abundance: few
v_gene: TRBV10-3
j_gene: TRBJ2-5
d_gene: TRBD2
len: 15

CDR3aa: CASRVGGSDTEAFF
CDR3nt: TGCGCCAGCAGGGTGGGGGGCTCCGACACTGAAGCTTTCTTT
abundance: -
v_gene: TRBV5-1
j_gene: TRBJ1-1
d_gene: -
len: 14

CDR3aa: CASSLDPGLLETQYF
CDR3nt: TGTGCCAGCAGCCTTGACCCGGGGTTACTAGAGACCCAGTACTTC
abundance: -
v_gene: TRBV7-2
j_gene: TRBJ2-5
d_gene: -
len: 15

CDR3aa: CASRGLAGWETQYF
CDR3nt: TGTGCCAGCAGGGGACTAGCGGGGTGGGAGACCCAGTACTTC
abundance: -
v_gene: TRBV7-2
j_gene: TRBJ2-5
d_gene: TRBD2
len: 14

CDR3aa: CASSLRAPLAGVGYNEQYF
CDR3nt: TGTGCCAGCAGCTTAAGGGCCCCCCTAGCGGGGGTCGGATACAATGAGCAGTACTTC
abundance: few
v_gene: TRBV7-2
j_gene: TRBJ2-7
d_gene: TRBD2
len: 19

CDR3aa: CASSLRYSGQGPYEQYF
CDR3nt: TGTGCCAGCAGCTTAAGGTATTCAGGACAGGGCCCCTACGAGCAGTACTTC
abundance: few
v_gene: TRBV7-2
j_gene: TRBJ2-7
d_gene: TRBD1
len: 17

CDR3aa: CASRPGLAGGMSYNEQFF
CDR3nt: TGTGCCAGCAGACCGGGACTAGCGGGAGGTATGTCCTACAATGAGCAGTTCTTC
abundance: -
v_gene: TRBV6-2/TRBV6-3
j_gene: TRBJ2-1
d_gene: TRBD2
len: 18

CDR3aa: CASSQDGLAGGPYNEQYF
CDR3nt: TGTGCCAGCAGCCAAGATGGGCTAGCGGGAGGTCCCTACAATGAGCAGTACTTC
abundance: -
v_gene: TRBV4-2
j_gene: TRBJ2-5
d_gene: TRBD2
len: 18

CDR3aa: CSANDRVATRAPEYF
CDR3nt: TGCAGTGCCAACGACAGGGTCGCTACAAGAGCCCCCGAGTACTTC
abundance: once
v_gene: TRBV20-1
j_gene: TRBJ2-7
d_gene: TRBD1
len: 15

CDR3aa: CASSRASYSYEQYF
CDR3nt: TGTGCCAGCAGTAGAGCCAGTTATTCCTACGAGCAGTACTTC
abundance: once
v_gene: TRBV27
j_gene: TRBJ2-7
d_gene: -
len: 14

CDR3aa: CASSQAGVLSSPLHF
CDR3nt: TGCGCCAGCAGCCAAGCGGGAGTTTTGAGTTCACCCCTCCACTTT
abundance: -
v_gene: TRBV4-3
j_gene: TRBJ1-6
d_gene: -
len: 15

CDR3aa: CSAEQGYGYTF
CDR3nt: TGCAGTGCTGAACAGGGCTATGGCTACACCTTC
abundance: many
v_gene: TRBV20-1
j_gene: TRBJ1-2
d_gene: -
len: 11

CDR3aa: CSARAGRQHGYTF
CDR3nt: TGCAGTGCTAGAGCGGGACGGCAACATGGCTACACCTTC
abundance: -
v_gene: TRBV20-1
j_gene: TRBJ1-2
d_gene: -
len: 13

CDR3aa: CASSFPRGEEFF
CDR3nt: TGTGCCAGCAGTTTCCCCCGGGGGGAGGAGTTCTTC
abundance: few
v_gene: TRBV28
j_gene: TRBJ2-1
d_gene: TRBD2
len: 12

CDR3aa: CASSSGLVRSAGTQYF
CDR3nt: TGTGCCAGCAGCTCCGGACTAGTAAGATCTGCAGGTACGCAGTATTTT
abundance: -
v_gene: TRBV7-2
j_gene: TRBJ2-3
d_gene: TRBD2
len: 16

CDR3aa: CASSYSNDGYQPQHF
CDR3nt: TGTGCCAGCAGTTACTCGAATGATGGATATCAGCCCCAGCATTTT
abundance: -
v_gene: TRBV6-2/TRBV6-3
j_gene: TRBJ1-5
d_gene: -
len: 15